Listed here are 2 T cell receptor beta chains from one sample, sequenced in a study of T cells in Graves' hyperthyroidism and ophthalmopathy. Researchers took RNA transcripts and amplified the TCR beta CDR3 regions from them. The HTBI primer set drove a first-round RT-PCR of the TCR CDR3. TCRdb re-analysed the multiplex PCR reads in MiXCR, keeping a single row per CDR3 protein. The sample yields roughly 600,000 distinct CDR3 sequences, approximately 15% seen once. Sequencing used blood. The receptor source for this set is a woman between 45 and 65 years old with Graves' ophthalmopathy.

This clonotype appeared many times. Its ends do not fully match the called genes, so a read error is possible. The genes are TRBV20-1 and TRBJ2-3, with 9 bases matching TRBD2. This CDR3 contains 19 residues. Germline V lookup: CDR1 DFQATT, CDR2 SNEGSKA (reference sequence). The CDR3 DNA is TGCAGTGCAACCACGACTCTAGCGGGGCTAACCACGGGCACAAATACGCAGTATTTT. Protein product: CSATTTLAGLTTGTNTQYF.

This clonotype showed up just a few times. V gene TRBV4-3 combines with J gene TRBJ2-1; possible D gene TRBD2, 5 bases. Trimming cost V 4 bases and J 8 bases, with 15 bases left between them. Germline V gene sequence: CDR1 LGHNA, CDR2 YSLEER. CDR3 size: 14 residues. The CDR3 DNA sequence: TGCGCCAGCAGCCGATCCACTAGTATGTATGAGCAGTTCTTC. It translates to CASSRSTSMYEQFF.